The TCR beta chain under discussion was sequenced for a study of T cell clonality in common variable immunodeficiency. CVID and control samples used equivalent genomic DNA input. Using immunoSEQ multiplex PCR, the repertoire was profiled, and TCRdb retains in-frame clones only, with some absent. The sample presents 45,000 to 60,000 clones, none singletons. V trimming: 6 bases; J trimming: 5 bases; junction bases outside the gene matches: 9. Germline V CDR1 and CDR2: MDHEN, SYDVKM. The CDR3 consists of 14 residues. Study-wide results and caveats: Compared with healthy controls, CVID subjects showed increased TCRbeta clonality, mostly in about a third.

This clone was recorded at least ten times. Antigen: not known. The DNA ends 3 residues before the CDR3 does, and the rest of the CDR3 is filled in from the germline J gene. Source material: peripheral blood mononuclear cells. The source is a person aged 18 to 70 in good health. The genes are TRBV28 and TRBJ1-2; 7 nucleotides align to TRBD1. This chain's CDR3 is CASSPGGQRYGYTF. CDR3 DNA, as far as it was read: TGTGCCAGCAGCCCAGGGGGACAGCGGTATGGC.